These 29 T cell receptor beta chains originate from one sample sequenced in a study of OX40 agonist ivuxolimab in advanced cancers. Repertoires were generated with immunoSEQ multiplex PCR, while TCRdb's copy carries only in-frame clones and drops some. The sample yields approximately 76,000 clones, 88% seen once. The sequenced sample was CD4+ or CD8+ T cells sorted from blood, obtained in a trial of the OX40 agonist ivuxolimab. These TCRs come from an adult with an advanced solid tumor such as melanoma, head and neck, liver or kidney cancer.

For the CDR3, the DNA is TGTGCCTGGAGAAGAGGGGTAAACTATGGCTACACCTTC. It translates to CAWRRGVNYGYTF. The chain combines TRBV30 with TRBJ1-2; a possible D gene is TRBD1 (5 bases). From germline, CDR1 is GTSNPN and CDR2 SVGIG (reference sequence). V lost 3 bases and J 2 bases, leaving 10 bases between the germline ends. The CDR3 is 13 amino acids. The full variable domain, rest sourced from reference TRBV30 and TRBJ1-2, is SQTIHQWPATLVQPVGSPLSLECTVEGTSNPNLYWYRQAAGRGLQLLFYSVGIGQISSEVPQNLSASRPQDRQFILSSKKLLLSDSGFYLCAWRRGVNYGYTFGSGTRLTVV.

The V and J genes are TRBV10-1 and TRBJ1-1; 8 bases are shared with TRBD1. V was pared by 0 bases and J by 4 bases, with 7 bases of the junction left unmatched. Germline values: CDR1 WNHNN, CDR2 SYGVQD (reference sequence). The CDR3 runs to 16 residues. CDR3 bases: TGCGCCAGCAGTGAGTCGGTAGGACAGGGTTTCACTGAAGCTTTCTTT. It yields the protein CASSESVGQGFTEAFF.

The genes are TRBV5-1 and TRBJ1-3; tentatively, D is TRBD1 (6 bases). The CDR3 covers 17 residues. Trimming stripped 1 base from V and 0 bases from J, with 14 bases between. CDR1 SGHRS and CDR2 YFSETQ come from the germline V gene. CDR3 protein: CASSLSPGGPSGNTIYF. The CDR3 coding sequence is TGCGCCAGCAGCTTGAGTCCTGGGGGGCCCTCTGGAAACACCATATATTTT.

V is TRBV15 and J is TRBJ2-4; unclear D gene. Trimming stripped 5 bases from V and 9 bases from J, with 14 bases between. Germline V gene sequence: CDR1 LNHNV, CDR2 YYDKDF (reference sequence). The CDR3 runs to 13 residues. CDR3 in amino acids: CATSSGSRGIQYF. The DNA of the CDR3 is TGTGCCACCAGCTCCGGCAGTCGCGGCATTCAGTACTTC.

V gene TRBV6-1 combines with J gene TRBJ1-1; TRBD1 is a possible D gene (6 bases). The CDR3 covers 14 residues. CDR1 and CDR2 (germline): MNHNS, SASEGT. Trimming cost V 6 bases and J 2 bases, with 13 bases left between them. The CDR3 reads CASSAGTTNTEAFF. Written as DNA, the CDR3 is TGTGCCAGCAGCGCCGGGACAACCAACACTGAAGCTTTCTTT.

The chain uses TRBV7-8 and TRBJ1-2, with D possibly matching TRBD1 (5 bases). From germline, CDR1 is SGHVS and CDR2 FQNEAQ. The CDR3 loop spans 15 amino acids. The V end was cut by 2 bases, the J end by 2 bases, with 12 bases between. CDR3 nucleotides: TGTGCCAGCAGCTTAACAGCTGACAGAAACTATGGCTACACCTTC. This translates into CASSLTADRNYGYTF. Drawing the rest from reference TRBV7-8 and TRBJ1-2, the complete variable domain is GAGVSQSPRYKVAKRGQDVALRCDPISGHVSLFWYQQALGQGPEFLTYFQNEAQLDKSGLPSDRFFAERPEGSVSTLKIQRTQQEDSAVYLCASSLTADRNYGYTFGSGTRLTVV.

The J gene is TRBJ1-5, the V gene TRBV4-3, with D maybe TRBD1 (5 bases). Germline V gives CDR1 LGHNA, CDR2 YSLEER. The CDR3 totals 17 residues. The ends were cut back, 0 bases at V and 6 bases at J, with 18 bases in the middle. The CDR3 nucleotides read TGCGCCAGCAGCCAAGACTGGGGCGGTGGAGTGGCTCAGCCCCAGCATTTT. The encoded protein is CASSQDWGGGVAQPQHF.

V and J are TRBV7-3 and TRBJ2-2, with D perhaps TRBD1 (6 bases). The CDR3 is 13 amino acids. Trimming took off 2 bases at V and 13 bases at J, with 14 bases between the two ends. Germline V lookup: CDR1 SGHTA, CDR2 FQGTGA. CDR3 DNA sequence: TGTGCCAGCAGCTTAGGACAGATCCCTAGGCTGTTTTTT. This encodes CASSLGQIPRLFF.

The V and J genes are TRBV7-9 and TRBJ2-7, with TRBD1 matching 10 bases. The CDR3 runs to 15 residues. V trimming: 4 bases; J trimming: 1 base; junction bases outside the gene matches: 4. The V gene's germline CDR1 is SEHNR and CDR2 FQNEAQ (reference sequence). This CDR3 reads CASSSGQGVSYEQYF. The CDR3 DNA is TGTGCCAGCAGCTCCGGACAGGGGGTATCCTACGAGCAGTACTTC.

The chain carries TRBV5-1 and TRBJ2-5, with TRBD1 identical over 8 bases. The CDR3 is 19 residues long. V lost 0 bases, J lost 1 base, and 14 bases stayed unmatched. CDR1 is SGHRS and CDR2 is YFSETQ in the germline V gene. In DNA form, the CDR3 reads TGCGCCAGCAGCTTGGGCCCCGGCACAGGGGGTCTGCGCCAAGAGACCCAGTACTTC. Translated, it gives CASSLGPGTGGLRQETQYF.

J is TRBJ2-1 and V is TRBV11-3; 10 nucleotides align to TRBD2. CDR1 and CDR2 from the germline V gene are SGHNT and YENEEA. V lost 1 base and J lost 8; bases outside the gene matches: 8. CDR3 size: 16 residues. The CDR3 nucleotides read TGTGCCAGCAGCTTAGGATCCCTAGCGGGAGCATATGAGCAGTTCTTC. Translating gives CASSLGSLAGAYEQFF.

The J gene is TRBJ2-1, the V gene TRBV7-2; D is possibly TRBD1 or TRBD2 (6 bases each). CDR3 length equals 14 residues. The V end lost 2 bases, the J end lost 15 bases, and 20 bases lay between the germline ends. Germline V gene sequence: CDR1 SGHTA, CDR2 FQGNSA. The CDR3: CASSLTARQAEGFF. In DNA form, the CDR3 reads TGTGCCAGCAGCTTAACGGCGAGACAGGCGGAGGGGTTCTTC.

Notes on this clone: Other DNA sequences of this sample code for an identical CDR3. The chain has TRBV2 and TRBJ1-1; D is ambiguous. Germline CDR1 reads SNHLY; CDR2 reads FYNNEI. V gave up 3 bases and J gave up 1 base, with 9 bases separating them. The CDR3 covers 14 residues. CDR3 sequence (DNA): TGTGCCAGCAGTGAGGGCCTTTCGAACACTGAAGCTTTCTTT. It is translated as CASSEGLSNTEAFF.

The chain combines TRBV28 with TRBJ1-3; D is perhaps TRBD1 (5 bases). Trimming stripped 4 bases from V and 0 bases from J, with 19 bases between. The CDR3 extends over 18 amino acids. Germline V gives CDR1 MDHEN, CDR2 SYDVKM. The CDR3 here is CASSSAGQGSASGNTIYF. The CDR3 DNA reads TGTGCCAGCAGTTCCGCCGGCCAGGGCAGCGCCTCTGGAAACACCATATATTTT.

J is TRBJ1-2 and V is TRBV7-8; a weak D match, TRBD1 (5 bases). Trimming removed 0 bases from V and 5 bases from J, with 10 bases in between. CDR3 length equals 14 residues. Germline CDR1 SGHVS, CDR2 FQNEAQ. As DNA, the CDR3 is TGTGCCAGCAGCTTAGCGCGAGGGGAGTATGGCTACACCTTC. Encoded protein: CASSLARGEYGYTF.

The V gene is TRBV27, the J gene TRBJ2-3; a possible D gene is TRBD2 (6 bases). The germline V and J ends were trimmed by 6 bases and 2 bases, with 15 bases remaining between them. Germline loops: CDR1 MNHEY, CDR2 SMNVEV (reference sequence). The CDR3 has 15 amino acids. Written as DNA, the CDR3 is TGTGCCAGCAGCCCCTTACGCGGGGTCACAGATACGCAGTATTTT. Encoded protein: CASSPLRGVTDTQYF.

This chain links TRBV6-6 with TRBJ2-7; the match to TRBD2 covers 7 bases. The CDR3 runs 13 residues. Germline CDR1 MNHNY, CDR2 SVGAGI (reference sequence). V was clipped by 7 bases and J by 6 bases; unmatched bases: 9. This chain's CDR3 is CASTGRGGGEQYF. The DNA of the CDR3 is TGTGCCAGCACGGGACGCGGCGGGGGCGAGCAGTACTTC.

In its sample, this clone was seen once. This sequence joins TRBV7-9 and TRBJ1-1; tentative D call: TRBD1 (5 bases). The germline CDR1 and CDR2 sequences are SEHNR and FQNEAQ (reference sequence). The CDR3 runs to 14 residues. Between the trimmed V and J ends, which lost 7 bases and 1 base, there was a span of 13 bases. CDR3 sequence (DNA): TGTGCCAGCACCAGCGGGACCAAGAACACTGAAGCTTTCTTT. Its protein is CASTSGTKNTEAFF.

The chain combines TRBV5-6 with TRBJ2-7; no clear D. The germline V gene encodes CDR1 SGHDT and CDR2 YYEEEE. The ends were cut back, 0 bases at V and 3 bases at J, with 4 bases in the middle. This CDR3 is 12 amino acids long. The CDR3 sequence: CASSLGNYEQYF. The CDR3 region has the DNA TGTGCCAGCAGCTTGGGAAACTACGAGCAGTACTTC.

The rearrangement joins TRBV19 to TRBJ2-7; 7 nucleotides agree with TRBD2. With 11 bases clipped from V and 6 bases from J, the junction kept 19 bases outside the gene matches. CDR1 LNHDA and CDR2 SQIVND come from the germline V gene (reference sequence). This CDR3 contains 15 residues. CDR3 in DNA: TGTGCCCTAAGAGAGACCAGCGGACTAGGATCCGAGCAGTACTTC. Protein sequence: CALRETSGLGSEQYF.

CDR3 nucleotides: TGTGCCAGCAGGGTGACAGGATTCTCAGGGCTGAGGGCTTTCTTT. It yields the protein CASRVTGFSGLRAFF. This sequence joins TRBV2 and TRBJ1-1; a possible D gene is TRBD1 (6 bases). The V end lost 6 bases, the J end lost 11 bases, and 25 bases lay between the germline ends. The V gene's germline CDR1 is SNHLY and CDR2 FYNNEI. CDR3 length: 15 residues.

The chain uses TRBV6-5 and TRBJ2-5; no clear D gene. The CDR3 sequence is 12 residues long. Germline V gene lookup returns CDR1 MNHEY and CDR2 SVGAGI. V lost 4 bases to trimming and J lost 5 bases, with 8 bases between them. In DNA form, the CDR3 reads TGTGCCAGCAGTTCGCGTGGGGAGACCCAGTACTTC. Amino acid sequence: CASSSRGETQYF.

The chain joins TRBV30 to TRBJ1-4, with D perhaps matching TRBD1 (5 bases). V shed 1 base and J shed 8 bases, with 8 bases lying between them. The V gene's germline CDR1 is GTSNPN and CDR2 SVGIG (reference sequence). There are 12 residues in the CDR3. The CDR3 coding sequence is TGTGCCTGGAGTGCCGGGGACGAAAAACTGTTTTTT. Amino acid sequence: CAWSAGDEKLFF.

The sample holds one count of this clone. The CDR3 sequence is CASSPGLAGGPAGELFF. CDR3 nucleotides: TGTGCCAGCAGCCCGGGACTAGCGGGAGGGCCGGCCGGGGAGCTGTTTTTT. This rearrangement joins TRBV5-4 to TRBJ2-2; 16 bases align to TRBD2. Germline CDR1 is SGHNT and CDR2 is YYREEE (reference sequence). The CDR3 has 17 residues. Trimming removed 4 bases from V and 6 bases from J; junction bases left unmatched: 6.

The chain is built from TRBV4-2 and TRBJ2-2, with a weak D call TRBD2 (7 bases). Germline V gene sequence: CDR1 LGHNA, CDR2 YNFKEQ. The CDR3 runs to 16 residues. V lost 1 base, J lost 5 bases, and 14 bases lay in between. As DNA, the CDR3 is TGTGCCAGCAGCCAAGGGGGGGGGCAGGGTACCGGGGAGCTGTTTTTT. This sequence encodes CASSQGGGQGTGELFF.

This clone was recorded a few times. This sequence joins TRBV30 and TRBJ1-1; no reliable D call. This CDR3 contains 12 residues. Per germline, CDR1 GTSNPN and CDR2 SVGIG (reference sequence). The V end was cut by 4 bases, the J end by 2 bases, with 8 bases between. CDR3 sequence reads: CAWIQLNTEAFF. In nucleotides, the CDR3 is TGTGCCTGGATCCAACTAAACACTGAAGCTTTCTTT. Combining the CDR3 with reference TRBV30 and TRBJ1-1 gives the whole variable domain SQTIHQWPATLVQPVGSPLSLECTVEGTSNPNLYWYRQAAGRGLQLLFYSVGIGQISSEVPQNLSASRPQDRQFILSSKKLLLSDSGFYLCAWIQLNTEAFFGQGTRLTVV.

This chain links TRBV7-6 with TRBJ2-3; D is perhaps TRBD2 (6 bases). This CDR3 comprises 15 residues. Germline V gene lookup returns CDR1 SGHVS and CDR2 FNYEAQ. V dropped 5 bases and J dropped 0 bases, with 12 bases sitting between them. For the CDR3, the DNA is TGTGCCAGCAGCCGACTAGGTACTAGCACAGATACGCAGTATTTT. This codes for CASSRLGTSTDTQYF.

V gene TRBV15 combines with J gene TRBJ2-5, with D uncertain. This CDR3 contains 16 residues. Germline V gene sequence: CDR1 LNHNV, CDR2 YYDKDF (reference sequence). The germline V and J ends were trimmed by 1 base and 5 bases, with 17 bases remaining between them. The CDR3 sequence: CATSRVSEPRRETQYF. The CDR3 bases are TGTGCCACCAGCAGAGTCTCAGAACCGAGGCGGGAGACCCAGTACTTC.

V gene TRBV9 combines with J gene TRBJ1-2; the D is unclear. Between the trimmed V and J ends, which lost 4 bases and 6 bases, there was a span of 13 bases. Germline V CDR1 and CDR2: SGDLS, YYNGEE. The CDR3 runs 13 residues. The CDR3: CASSPRGIHGYTF. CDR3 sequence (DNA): TGTGCCAGCAGCCCCAGAGGCATCCATGGCTACACCTTC.